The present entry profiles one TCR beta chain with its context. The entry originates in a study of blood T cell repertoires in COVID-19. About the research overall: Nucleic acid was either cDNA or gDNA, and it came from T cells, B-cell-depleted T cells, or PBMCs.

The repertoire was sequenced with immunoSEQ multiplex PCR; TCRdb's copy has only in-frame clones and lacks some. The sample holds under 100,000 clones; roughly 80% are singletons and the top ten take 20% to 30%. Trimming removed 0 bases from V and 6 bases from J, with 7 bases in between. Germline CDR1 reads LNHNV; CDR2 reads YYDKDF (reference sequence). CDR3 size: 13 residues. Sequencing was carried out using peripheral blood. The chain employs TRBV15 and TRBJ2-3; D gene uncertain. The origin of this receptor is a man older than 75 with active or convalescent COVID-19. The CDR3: CATSRDISDTQYF. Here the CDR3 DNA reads TGTGCCACCAGCAGAGATATTTCGGATACGCAGTATTTT.